The source of this T cell receptor beta chain is a study of OX40 agonist ivuxolimab in advanced cancers. Looked up from germline, CDR1 is LNHDA and CDR2 is SQIVND (reference sequence). With 6 bases removed from V and 3 bases from J, the gap between germline ends came to 6 bases. The CDR3 length is 12 residues. Assay used: immunoSEQ multiplex PCR; TCRdb lists only in-frame clones, some missing. Of 75,000 to 100,000 clones in the sample, roughly 80% were seen once. The genes are TRBV19 and TRBJ1-5; unclear D gene. The specimen comprised CD4+ or CD8+ T cells sorted from blood, sampled in a trial of the OX40 agonist ivuxolimab. This receptor was identified in an adult with an advanced solid tumor such as melanoma, head and neck, liver or kidney cancer. For the CDR3, the DNA is TGTGCCAGTAGAGGATACAATCAGCCCCAGCATTTT. It codes for CASRGYNQPQHF.